Each of the 20 T cell receptor beta chains below was sequenced from the same sample in a study of cytomegalovirus exposure and HLA in healthy donors. PCR amplification relied on 60 Vbeta primers (plus 13 Jbeta primers). Using immunoSEQ multiplex PCR, the repertoire was profiled, and TCRdb retains in-frame clones only, with some absent. The sample includes hundreds of thousands of clones, around 90% seen only once; the top ten take 2% to 3%. Sample: PBMCs. The receptors derive from a woman younger than 35 in good health and CMV-seronegative.

Only one count was recorded for this clone. The gene calls are TRBV18 and TRBJ1-3; D is perhaps TRBD1 (5 bases). CDR1 is KGHSH and CDR2 is LQKENI in the germline V gene. V was cut by 2 bases and J by 4 bases, with 18 bases left in between. The length of the CDR3 is 17 residues. The CDR3 is CASSPNSHSPGGNTIYF. DNA for the CDR3: TGTGCCAGCTCACCAAATAGTCACAGTCCAGGGGGAAACACCATATATTTT.

This rearrangement joins TRBV5-1 to TRBJ2-1; 14 bases align to TRBD2. The germline V gene encodes CDR1 SGHRS and CDR2 YFSETQ. CDR3 size: 16 residues. J lost 6 bases, V lost 4 bases, and 6 bases had no gene match. CDR3: CASSGTSGGHVNEQFF. Written as DNA, the CDR3 is TGCGCCAGCAGCGGGACTAGCGGGGGCCATGTCAATGAGCAGTTCTTC.

The chain recombines TRBV30 with TRBJ1-6; 7 nucleotides align to TRBD1. The germline V gene has CDR1 GTSNPN and CDR2 SVGIG (reference sequence). V gave up 3 bases and J gave up 0 bases; unmatched junction bases: 2. This CDR3 contains 15 residues. CDR3 sequence reads: CAWRRDSSYNSPLHF. DNA for the CDR3: TGTGCCTGGAGGAGGGACAGCTCCTATAATTCACCCCTCCACTTT.

This clone was counted only a few times. The V and J genes are TRBV7-3 and TRBJ2-1, with TRBD2 identical over 7 bases. The V and J ends lost 5 bases and 2 bases, in that order; junction bases with no gene match: 6. Germline V gene lookup returns CDR1 SGHTA and CDR2 FQGTGA. This CDR3 spans 15 amino acids. This CDR3 is CASSPLAAPYNEQFF. In DNA form, the CDR3 reads TGTGCCAGCAGCCCCCTAGCGGCTCCCTACAATGAGCAGTTCTTC.

The chain employs TRBV29-1 and TRBJ1-2, with D possibly TRBD1 on 5 matching bases. The germline gives CDR1 SQVTM, CDR2 ANQGSEA. The CDR3 spans 14 residues. V lost 4 bases, J lost 6 bases, and 18 bases lay in between. DNA of the CDR3: TGCAGCGTTGTCCGGGCGAGTGTAGGGGATGGCTACACCTTC. Protein sequence: CSVVRASVGDGYTF.

The chain links TRBV27 to TRBJ2-7; a possible D gene is TRBD1 (6 bases). The CDR3 sequence is 18 residues long. Germline CDR1 and CDR2: MNHEY and SMNVEV (reference sequence). V shed 2 bases and J shed 4 bases, with 24 bases lying between them. The CDR3 sequence: CASSLIRQVGHQTYEQYF. The DNA of the CDR3 is TGTGCCAGCAGTTTAATTCGGCAAGTGGGACACCAGACTTACGAGCAGTACTTC.

To note about this clone: The same CDR3 also results from other DNA sequences found in this sample. CDR3 protein: CASSPGHKNTGELFF. The CDR3 nucleotides read TGTGCCAGCAGCCCGGGACACAAGAACACCGGGGAGCTGTTTTTT. V is TRBV7-9 and J is TRBJ2-2; D may be TRBD1 (6 bases). Germline CDR1 and CDR2: SEHNR and FQNEAQ (reference sequence). The CDR3 length is 15 residues. V lost 5 bases and J lost 1, with 11 bases in between.

The J gene is TRBJ2-3, the V gene TRBV5-1; TRBD1 aligns across 8 bases. After removal of 1 base from V and 4 bases from J, the junction contained 8 bases not matched to a gene. This CDR3 has 16 residues. CDR1 SGHRS and CDR2 YFSETQ come from the germline V gene. The DNA of the CDR3 is TGCGCCAGCAGCTTGTCGTCGACAGGGGTCGCAGATACGCAGTATTTT. Translating it yields CASSLSSTGVADTQYF.

This clone was seen only a few times. The chain couples TRBV6-5 to TRBJ1-2; tentatively, D is TRBD1 (5 bases). Germline CDR1 and CDR2: MNHEY and SVGAGI. The germline V and J ends were trimmed by 6 bases and 1 base, with 12 bases remaining between them. The CDR3 length is 14 residues. The CDR3 protein is CASRPGHLNYGYTF. In DNA, the CDR3 is TGTGCCAGCAGACCCGGACACCTTAACTATGGCTACACCTTC.

V usage is TRBV6-5 and J usage is TRBJ2-1; TRBD2 matches 11 bases. The germline V gene encodes CDR1 MNHEY and CDR2 SVGAGI. The V gene end was trimmed by 6 bases and the J gene end by 7 bases; junction bases not matched to a gene: 8. The CDR3 contains 15 residues. The CDR3 is CASSRLAGGPNEQFF. CDR3 DNA: TGTGCCAGCAGCCGATTAGCGGGGGGGCCAAATGAGCAGTTCTTC.

CDR3 nucleotides: TGTGCCAGCAGCGTAGACCCTAACTCCTACAATGAGCAGTTCTTC. The encoded protein is CASSVDPNSYNEQFF. V is TRBV9 and J is TRBJ2-1; no clear D gene. Per the germline V gene, CDR1 is SGDLS and CDR2 is YYNGEE. With 0 bases removed from V and 0 bases from J, the gap between germline ends came to 7 bases. This CDR3 is built from 15 residues.

The chain combines TRBV28 with TRBJ2-7; D call uncertain. Per the germline V gene, CDR1 is MDHEN and CDR2 is SYDVKM. The CDR3 totals 12 residues. V was shortened by 6 bases and J by 4 bases, with 10 bases between the two germline ends. CDR3 nucleotide sequence: TGTGCCAGCAGAAACTCCGGTTACGAGCAGTACTTC. Its protein is CASRNSGYEQYF.

V usage is TRBV6-5 and J usage is TRBJ1-2; D gene unclear. The V gene's germline CDR1 is MNHEY and CDR2 SVGAGI. This CDR3 has 13 residues. Trimming removed 2 bases from V and 3 bases from J, with 7 bases in between. This CDR3 is CASSYVRDYGYTF. For the CDR3, the DNA is TGTGCCAGCAGTTACGTCCGGGACTATGGCTACACCTTC.

This clone was observed once. J is TRBJ1-6 and V is TRBV9; 7 nucleotides agree with TRBD1. The trim removed 0 bases at V and 7 bases at J, leaving 10 bases unmatched. The CDR3 consists of 17 residues. CDR1 is SGDLS, CDR2 YYNGEE, per germline. CDR3 loop: CASSVATGGTANSPLHF. CDR3 DNA sequence: TGTGCCAGCAGCGTAGCTACCGGAGGGACAGCCAATTCACCCCTCCACTTT.

The chain combines TRBV2 with TRBJ1-1; D might be TRBD1 (6 bases). Germline CDR1 SNHLY, CDR2 FYNNEI. Between the trimmed V and J ends, which lost 7 bases and 8 bases, there was a span of 17 bases. The CDR3 runs to 13 residues. The CDR3 sequence: CASTYNTGTEAFF. DNA for the CDR3: TGTGCCAGCACTTATAATACAGGGACCGAAGCTTTCTTT.

The J gene is TRBJ1-6, the V gene TRBV6-6, with TRBD1 identical over 7 bases. CDR1 and CDR2 (germline): MNHNY, SVGAGI (reference sequence). J was trimmed by 5 bases and V by 3 bases; bases with no gene match: 4. This CDR3 is built from 15 residues. CDR3: CASSYEGTDNSPLHF. In nucleotides, the CDR3 is TGTGCCAGCAGTTATGAGGGGACAGATAATTCACCCCTCCACTTT.

This clone was recorded once. The rearrangement links TRBV5-1 to TRBJ2-3, with 11 bases aligning to TRBD2. Germline CDR1 reads SGHRS; CDR2 reads YFSETQ. The CDR3 has 18 residues. The trim removed 0 bases at V and 4 bases at J, leaving 10 bases unmatched. The CDR3 DNA follows: TGCGCCAGCAGCTTGGCCCCGGGTAGCGGGGGGGAATCAGATACGCAGTATTTT. Translating gives CASSLAPGSGGESDTQYF. The whole variable domain, filled in from reference TRBV5-1 and TRBJ2-3, reads KAGVTQTPRYLIKTRGQQVTLSCSPISGHRSVSWYQQTPGQGLQFLFEYFSETQRNKGNFPGRFSGRQFSNSRSEMNVSTLELGDSALYLCASSLAPGSGGESDTQYFGPGTRLTVL.

The chain carries TRBV19 and TRBJ1-2; 9 bases align to TRBD1. Germline CDR1 LNHDA, CDR2 SQIVND (reference sequence). The CDR3 spans 15 residues. Trimming cost V 7 bases and J 5 bases; bases outside gene matches: 11. The CDR3 here is CASTPQGAIGYGYTF. CDR3 nucleotide sequence: TGTGCCAGTACCCCACAGGGGGCTATTGGGTATGGCTACACCTTC.

The chain carries TRBV6-5 and TRBJ1-4; 7 bases fit TRBD1. This CDR3 comprises 15 residues. CDR1 MNHEY and CDR2 SVGAGI come from the germline V gene. J lost 4 bases, V lost 0 bases, and 2 bases had no gene match. DNA of the CDR3: TGTGCCAGCAGTTACTCGTGGGACAGTAATGAAAAACTGTTTTTT. It codes for CASSYSWDSNEKLFF.

The chain joins TRBV11-2 to TRBJ1-2; maybe TRBD1 (5 bases). The CDR3 runs 13 residues. V was cut by 5 bases and J by 8 bases, with 15 bases left in between. Germline CDR1 reads SGHAT; CDR2 reads FQNNGV. CDR3 in DNA: TGTGCCAGCAGCCCATTGGGCAGGGCGGGCTACACCTTC. Encoded protein: CASSPLGRAGYTF.